A single sample is the source of the 4 T cell receptor beta chains below, sequenced in a study of cytomegalovirus exposure and HLA in healthy donors. PCR primers comprised 60 Vbeta and 13 Jbeta primers. Assay used: immunoSEQ multiplex PCR; TCRdb lists only in-frame clones, some missing. Here the sample spans 250,000 to 350,000 clones, 86% being singletons. Specimen: PBMCs. These receptors were obtained from a middle-aged man in good health and CMV-seropositive.

The rearrangement links TRBV5-4 to TRBJ1-2; D ambiguous. The germline V gene has CDR1 SGHNT and CDR2 YYREEE (reference sequence). V lost 0 bases to trimming and J lost 8 bases, with 8 bases between them. This CDR3 has 12 residues. The DNA for the CDR3 is TGTGCCAGCAGCTTGGGGGCGAAGGGCTACACCTTC. It encodes CASSLGAKGYTF.

V usage is TRBV5-1 and J usage is TRBJ1-1, with D unclear. Germline lookup yields CDR1 SGHRS and CDR2 YFSETQ. CDR3 length equals 14 residues. V lost 4 bases to trimming and J lost 2 bases, with 12 bases between them. The CDR3 bases are TGCGCCAGCAGCCGCGCAGGAACCAACACTGAAGCTTTCTTT. Its translation is CASSRAGTNTEAFF.

The chain has TRBV28 and TRBJ1-3, with 9 bases fitting TRBD1. This CDR3 spans 17 amino acids. In germline, CDR1 is MDHEN, CDR2 SYDVKM. J lost 2 bases, V lost 4 bases, and 9 bases had no gene match. CDR3 loop: CASSYPRQGVTGNTIYF. CDR3 DNA sequence: TGTGCCAGCAGTTACCCTAGACAGGGGGTGACTGGAAACACCATATATTTT.

The chain combines TRBV5-1 with TRBJ2-2, with 8 bases lining up with TRBD1. CDR1 and CDR2 from the germline V gene are SGHRS and YFSETQ. The CDR3 loop spans 16 amino acids. Trimming took 0 bases from V and 3 from J; bases not matched to a gene: 4. The CDR3 reads CASSLEPGQDTGELFF. CDR3 bases: TGCGCCAGCAGCTTGGAACCGGGACAGGACACCGGGGAGCTGTTTTTT.